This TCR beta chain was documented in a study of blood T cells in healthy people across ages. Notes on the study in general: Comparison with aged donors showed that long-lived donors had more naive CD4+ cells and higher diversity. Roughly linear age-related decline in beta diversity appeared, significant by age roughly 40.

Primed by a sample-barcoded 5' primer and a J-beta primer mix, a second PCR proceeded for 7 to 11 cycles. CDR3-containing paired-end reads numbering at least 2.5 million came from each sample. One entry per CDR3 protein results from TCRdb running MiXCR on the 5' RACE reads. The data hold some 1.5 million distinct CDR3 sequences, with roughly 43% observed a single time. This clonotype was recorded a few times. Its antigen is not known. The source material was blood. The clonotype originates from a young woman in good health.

DNA for the CDR3: TGCAGTGCTAGTATTGGTAGCGGCTTCAATGAGCAGTTCTTC. Protein product: CSASIGSGFNEQFF. V gene TRBV20-1 combines with J gene TRBJ2-1; tentatively, D is TRBD2 (6 bases). Germline CDR1 and CDR2: DFQATT and SNEGSKA (reference sequence). V lost 3 bases and J 6 bases, leaving 15 bases between the germline ends. The CDR3 totals 14 residues.